This TCR beta chain is drawn from a study of response to subunit inactivated influenza vaccine. Overall study results and limits: Few new T cells, the authors suggested, are recruited by each seasonal influenza vaccination.

MiXCR, applied by TCRdb to the RT-PCR reads, yields one record per CDR3 protein. Among more than 450,000 distinct CDR3 sequences listed, 12% were seen once. About this clonotype: The antigen remains unidentified.

Here the sequenced sample was PBMCs from blood, taken on the day of vaccination. The receptor was isolated from a man aged 50 to 59 who received an inactivated influenza vaccine.

The CDR3 sequence is CASSYPGVYEQYF. CDR3 in DNA: TGTGCCAGCAGTTACCCAGGGGTCTACGAGCAGTACTTC. V gene TRBV6-2 or TRBV6-3 combines with J gene TRBJ2-7, with a tentative D call TRBD1 (6 bases). CDR1 and CDR2 from the germline V gene are MNHEY and SVGEGT. Trimming stripped 2 bases from V and 3 bases from J, with 8 bases between. The CDR3 consists of 13 residues.